This T cell receptor beta chain is drawn from a study of OX40 agonist ivuxolimab in advanced cancers. About the study: An anti-OX40 (CD134) antibody with agonistic activity, ivuxolimab, was administered to patients. Averaging about 60 years in age, with a range of roughly 23 to 80, the cohort was 82.7% male. Study-wide findings and caveats: More expanded clones were seen, on average, in CD8+ T cells than in CD4+. At 0.1 to 3.0 mg/kg, CD4+ and CD8+ blood T cells expanded clonally by week 6.

Per the germline V gene, CDR1 is LGHNA and CDR2 is YSLEER. CDR3 length equals 17 residues. V was shortened by 0 bases and J by 4 bases, with 18 bases between the two germline ends. Concerning this clone: No antigen is known for it.

Using immunoSEQ multiplex PCR, the repertoire was profiled, and TCRdb retains in-frame clones only, with some absent. The data show 120,000 or so clones, 85% to 95% seen once. The TCR sequence derives from an adult with an advanced solid tumor such as melanoma, head and neck, liver or kidney cancer. The chain is built from TRBV4-3 and TRBJ1-2; D possibly corresponds to TRBD1 (6 bases). Sequencing was performed on CD4+ or CD8+ T cells sorted from blood, taken in a trial of the OX40 agonist ivuxolimab. This chain's CDR3 is CASSQELTRWTAYGYTF. The CDR3, as DNA: TGCGCCAGCAGCCAAGAGCTTACCCGATGGACAGCCTATGGCTACACCTTC.